Each of the 8 T cell receptor beta chains below was sequenced from the same sample in a study of regulatory T cells in long-lasting Graves disease. Time point given: newly diagnosed GD, antithyroid drugs for less than 3 months. From RNA extracted from PBMCs, the TCR library was made. To make TCR beta libraries, researchers used iRepertoire HTBI primers and Arm-PCR of CDR3 regions. TCRdb fed the multiplex PCR reads into MiXCR, producing one record per CDR3 protein. The sample holds hundreds of thousands of distinct CDR3 sequences, roughly 13% seen once. The sample was also reused in another study, on T cells in Graves' hyperthyroidism and ophthalmopathy.

The sample consisted of peripheral blood mononuclear cells (PBMCs), taken at new diagnosis, from a patient treated with antithyroid drugs. The receptors come from a man aged 25 to 45 with Graves disease.

This clonotype was detected only a few times. This chain joins TRBV5-1 and TRBJ2-5, with 9 bases identical to TRBD1. Germline CDR1 SGHRS, CDR2 YFSETQ. The CDR3 covers 17 residues. The junction had 15 bases not matched to a gene; V was cut back by 3 bases and J by 6 bases. In DNA, the CDR3 is TGCGCCAGCAGCTACGGGGGACAGGGCCCCGAACGGAAGACCCAGTACTTC. This codes for CASSYGGQGPERKTQYF.

This clonotype was counted ten times or more. With a much larger clone just one base away, this may be a read error. The gene calls are TRBV2 and TRBJ1-1; a weak D match, TRBD1 (5 bases). The CDR3 spans 12 residues. Germline V lookup: CDR1 SNHLY, CDR2 FYNNEI. Deletions cut 11 bases from V and 4 bases from J, with 14 bases between. The CDR3 DNA reads TGTGCCGGCGGGGGGAGGTCCACTGAAGCTTTCTTT. It translates to CAGGGRSTEAFF.

The chain joins TRBV18 to TRBJ2-7; 10 positions agree with TRBD2. CDR3 length equals 15 residues. Germline V CDR1 and CDR2: KGHSH, LQKENI. The trim removed 4 bases at V and 3 bases at J, leaving 6 bases unmatched. This chain's CDR3 is CASSHSSGSNYEQYF. The CDR3 bases are TGTGCCAGCTCACACTCTAGCGGGAGTAACTACGAGCAGTACTTC. The full variable domain, rest sourced from reference TRBV18 and TRBJ2-7, is NAGVMQNPRHLVRRRGQEARLRCSPMKGHSHVYWYRQLPEEGLKFMVYLQKENIIDESGMPKERFSAEFPKEGPSILRIQQVVRGDSAAYFCASSHSSGSNYEQYFGPGTRLTVT.

This clonotype was detected ten times or more. The genes are TRBV7-9 and TRBJ2-7; perhaps TRBD1 as D (6 bases). The V gene's germline CDR1 is SEHNR and CDR2 FQNEAQ (reference sequence). Trimming took off 5 bases at V and 5 bases at J, with 16 bases between the two ends. The CDR3 consists of 14 residues. Here the CDR3 reads CASSGYRDVNEQYF. The CDR3 DNA follows: TGTGCCAGCAGCGGTTACAGGGATGTCAACGAGCAGTACTTC. Using reference TRBV7-9 and TRBJ2-7 for the parts outside the CDR3, the full variable domain is DTGVSQNPRHKITKRGQNVTFRCDPISEHNRLYWYRQTLGQGPEFLTYFQNEAQLEKSRLLSDRFSAERPKGSFSTLEIQRTEQGDSAMYLCASSGYRDVNEQYFGPGTRLTVT.

This clonotype showed up many times. The chain recombines TRBV12-5 with TRBJ1-1; 7 nucleotides agree with TRBD1. V lost 1 base, J lost 6 bases, and 11 bases stayed unmatched. This CDR3 is 16 amino acids long. Per germline, CDR1 LGHNT and CDR2 FRNRAP. The CDR3 protein is CASGLDRGGSGPEAFF. The DNA for the CDR3 is TGTGCTAGTGGTTTGGACAGGGGCGGTTCAGGACCTGAAGCTTTCTTT.

This clonotype was recorded a few times. This chain connects TRBV5-1 to TRBJ2-7; TRBD1 agrees at 9 bases. CDR1 and CDR2 from the germline V gene are SGHRS and YFSETQ. V shed 4 bases, J shed 0 bases, and the junction held 5 bases outside the gene matches. This CDR3 comprises 15 residues. The CDR3 is CASSPTGGGSYEQYF. The CDR3 DNA follows: TGCGCCAGCAGCCCCACAGGGGGCGGCTCCTACGAGCAGTACTTC.

This clonotype has a count of ten or more. The chain joins TRBV6-1 to TRBJ1-5; 9 nucleotides align to TRBD1. Germline lookup yields CDR1 MNHNS and CDR2 SASEGT. Germline trimming cut 6 bases from V and 5 bases from J; bases unmatched to any gene: 8. CDR3 length equals 15 residues. CDR3 in amino acids: CASSRGQGDYQPQHF. CDR3 sequence (DNA): TGTGCCAGCAGCCGGGGACAGGGCGACTATCAGCCCCAGCATTTT.

In this sample, this clonotype turned up many times. The chain carries TRBV5-6 and TRBJ2-4; 8 nucleotides line up with TRBD2. Germline CDR1 reads SGHDT; CDR2 reads YYEEEE. Germline trimming cut 3 bases from V and 3 bases from J; bases unmatched to any gene: 11. The CDR3 has 17 residues. The CDR3 nucleotides read TGTGCCAGCAGCTACGGTCGGGAGGGCTGGGGCAAAAACATTCAGTACTTC. Translating gives CASSYGREGWGKNIQYF.